Presented here are 2 T cell receptor beta chains from one specimen sequenced in a study of cytotoxic CD8 clonotypes in ibrutinib-treated CLL. The repertoire was sequenced with immunoSEQ multiplex PCR; TCRdb's copy has only in-frame clones and lacks some. In the table there are 130,000 to 150,000 clones, around 93% of which are singletons. The sample was PBMCs, taken after 12 months of ibrutinib treatment. The receptors shown here come from a human donor with chronic lymphocytic leukemia.

Only one count was recorded for this clone. This chain links TRBV15 with TRBJ1-5, with D possibly TRBD1 on 5 matching bases. The CDR3 consists of 14 residues. CDR1 is LNHNV, CDR2 YYDKDF, per germline (reference sequence). V dropped 7 bases and J dropped 6 bases, with 16 bases sitting between them. CDR3 protein: CATNRGQGIQPQHF. The CDR3 coding sequence is TGTGCCACCAACCGAGGGCAGGGAATTCAGCCCCAGCATTTT.

The CDR3 here is CASSLWDSTYEQYF. In nucleotides, the CDR3 is TGTGCCAGCAGCTTATGGGACTCAACCTACGAGCAGTACTTC. The genes are TRBV7-2 and TRBJ2-7; possibly TRBD2 for D (6 bases). The CDR3 has 14 residues. Per the germline V gene, CDR1 is SGHTA and CDR2 is FQGNSA. V was clipped by 2 bases and J by 2 bases, with 10 bases between them.